This record concerns one T cell receptor beta chain sequence. The data are from a study of T cell changes during pregnancy in multiple sclerosis. Per germline, CDR1 MGHDK and CDR2 SYGVNS. The CDR3 extends over 12 amino acids. V lost 8 bases and J 3 bases, leaving 11 bases between the germline ends. Some clones are missing from TCRdb's copy, which holds only in-frame ones; the method was immunoSEQ multiplex PCR. This sample has roughly 35,000 clones, with 85% to 90% found just once. The clonotype was recovered from a female donor with multiple sclerosis, enrolled in a pregnancy study. This chain joins TRBV25-1 and TRBJ2-7; the D gene is possibly TRBD2 (5 bases). The specimen comprised CD8+ T cells from peripheral blood mononuclear cells, sampled after pregnancy. The chain's CDR3 is CASRRGIYEQYF. CDR3 bases: TGTGCCAGCCGACGGGGTATCTACGAGCAGTACTTC.